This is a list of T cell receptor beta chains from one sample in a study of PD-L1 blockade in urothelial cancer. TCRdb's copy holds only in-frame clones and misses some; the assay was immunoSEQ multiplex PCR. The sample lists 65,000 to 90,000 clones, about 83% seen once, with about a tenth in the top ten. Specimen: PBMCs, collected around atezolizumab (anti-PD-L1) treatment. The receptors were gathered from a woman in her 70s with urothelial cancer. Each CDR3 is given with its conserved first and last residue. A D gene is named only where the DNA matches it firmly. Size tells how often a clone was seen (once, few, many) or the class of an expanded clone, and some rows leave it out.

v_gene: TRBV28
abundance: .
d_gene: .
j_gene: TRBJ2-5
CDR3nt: TGTGCCAGCAGAAGGGGCAAAGAGACCCAGTACTTC
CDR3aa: CASRRGKETQYF

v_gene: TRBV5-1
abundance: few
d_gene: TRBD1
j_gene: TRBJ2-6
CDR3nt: TGCGCCAGCAGCTGGACAGGGATAACCTCTGGGGCCAACGTCCTGACTTTC
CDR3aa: CASSWTGITSGANVLTF

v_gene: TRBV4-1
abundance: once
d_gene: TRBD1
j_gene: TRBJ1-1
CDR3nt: TGCGCCAGCAGCCCGGGACAGGGGGTGTCGGAGACTGAAGCTTTCTTT
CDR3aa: CASSPGQGVSETEAFF

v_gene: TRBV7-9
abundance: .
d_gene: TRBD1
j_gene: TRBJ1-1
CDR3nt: TGTGCCAGCAGCTATCGGACAGGGGAGAACACTGAAGCTTTCTTT
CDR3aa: CASSYRTGENTEAFF

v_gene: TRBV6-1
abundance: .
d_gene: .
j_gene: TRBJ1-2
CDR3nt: TGTGCCAGCAGTGTGCAGGGCAACTATGGCTACACCTTC
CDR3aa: CASSVQGNYGYTF

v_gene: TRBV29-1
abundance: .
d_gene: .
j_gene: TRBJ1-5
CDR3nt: TGCAGCGTTAGTACAGGGACGGTCAATCAGCCCCAGCATTTT
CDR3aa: CSVSTGTVNQPQHF

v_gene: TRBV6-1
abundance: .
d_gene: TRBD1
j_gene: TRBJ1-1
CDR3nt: TGTGCCAGCAGTGGGAGGACAGGGAGGAGCACTGAAGCTTTCTTT
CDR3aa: CASSGRTGRSTEAFF

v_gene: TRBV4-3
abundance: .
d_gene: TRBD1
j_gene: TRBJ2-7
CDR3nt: TGCGCCAGCAGCCGGGAAAGACAGGGGGCGCACGAGCAGTACTTC
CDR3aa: CASSRERQGAHEQYF

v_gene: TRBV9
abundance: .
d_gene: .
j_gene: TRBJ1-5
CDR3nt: TGTGCCAGCAGCGTAAAAGGGGCCGGCAATCAGCCCCAGCATTTT
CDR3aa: CASSVKGAGNQPQHF

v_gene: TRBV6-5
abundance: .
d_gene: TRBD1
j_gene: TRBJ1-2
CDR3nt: TGTGCCAGCAGTTTGGACAGGGACCGGGCATATGGCTACACCTTC
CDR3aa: CASSLDRDRAYGYTF

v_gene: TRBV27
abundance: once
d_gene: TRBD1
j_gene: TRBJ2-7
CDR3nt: TGTGCCAGCAGTTTATCGGGGACAGCACGAGAATTATACGAGCAGTACTTC
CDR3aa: CASSLSGTARELYEQYF

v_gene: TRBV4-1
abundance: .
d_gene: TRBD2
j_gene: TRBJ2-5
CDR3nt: TGCGCCAGCAGCCAAGACGGGCGGGGGGCGAGGGAGACCCAGTACTTC
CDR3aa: CASSQDGRGARETQYF

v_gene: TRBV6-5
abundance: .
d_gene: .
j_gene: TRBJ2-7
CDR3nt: TGTGCCAGCAGCTTACAGGGTGGCGAGCAGTACTTC
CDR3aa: CASSLQGGEQYF

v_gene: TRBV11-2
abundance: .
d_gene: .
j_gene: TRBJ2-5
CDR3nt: TGTGCCAGCAGCGCCGGACAAAACCAAGAGACCCAGTACTTC
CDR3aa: CASSAGQNQETQYF

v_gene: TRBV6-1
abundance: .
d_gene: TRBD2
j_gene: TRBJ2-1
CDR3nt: TGTGCCAGCAGTGGTCCTAGCGGGAGGTCAAATGAGCAGTTCTTC
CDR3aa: CASSGPSGRSNEQFF

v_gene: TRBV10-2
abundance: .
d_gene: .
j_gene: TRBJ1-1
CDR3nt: TGCGCCAGCAATCTAATGCTAGGGGTTACTGAAGCTTTCTTT
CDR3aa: CASNLMLGVTEAFF

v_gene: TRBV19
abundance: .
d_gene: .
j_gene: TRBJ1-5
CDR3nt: TGTGCCAGTAGCCTGGACCGAGGGAGCAATCAGCCCCAGCATTTT
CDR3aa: CASSLDRGSNQPQHF

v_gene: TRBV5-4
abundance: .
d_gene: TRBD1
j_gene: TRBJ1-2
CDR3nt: TGTGCCAGCAGCGACGGGACAGGGGAAGGCTACACCTTC
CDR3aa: CASSDGTGEGYTF

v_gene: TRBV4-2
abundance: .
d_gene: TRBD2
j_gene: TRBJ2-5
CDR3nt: TGTGCCAGCAGCCAAGATGGCGGCGCGGGGGGACAAGAGACCCAGTACTTC
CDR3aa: CASSQDGGAGGQETQYF

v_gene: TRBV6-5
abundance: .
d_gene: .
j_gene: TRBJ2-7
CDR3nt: TGTGCCAGCAGTTATGGGTACAGCTCCTACGAGCAGTACTTC
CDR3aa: CASSYGYSSYEQYF

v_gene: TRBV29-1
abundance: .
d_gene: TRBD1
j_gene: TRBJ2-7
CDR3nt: TGCAGCGTTGAAGCGGGACAGGGCTACGAGCAGTACTTC
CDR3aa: CSVEAGQGYEQYF

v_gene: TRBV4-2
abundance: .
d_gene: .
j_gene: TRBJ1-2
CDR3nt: TGTGCCAGCAGCCAAGATGCAGGGGAAGGTAGTCCCTATGGCTACACCTTC
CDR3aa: CASSQDAGEGSPYGYTF

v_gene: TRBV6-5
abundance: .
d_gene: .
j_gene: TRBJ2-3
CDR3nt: TGTGCCAGCAGTTATGGAGGGGTTCTGGATACGCAGTATTTT
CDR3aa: CASSYGGVLDTQYF

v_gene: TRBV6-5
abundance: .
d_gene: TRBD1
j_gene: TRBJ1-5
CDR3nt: TGTGCCAGCAGACCCCGACAGGGTTGGCAGCCCCAGCATTTT
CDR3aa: CASRPRQGWQPQHF

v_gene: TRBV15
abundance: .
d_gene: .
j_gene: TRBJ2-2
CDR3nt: TGTGCCACCAGCAGAGACAGGGTTCCCGGGGAGCTGTTTTTT
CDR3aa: CATSRDRVPGELFF

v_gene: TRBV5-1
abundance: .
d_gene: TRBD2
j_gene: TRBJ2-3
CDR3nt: TGCGCCAGCAGCTTGGGCGCTAGCGGGAGAGAGGATACGCAGTATTTT
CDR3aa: CASSLGASGREDTQYF

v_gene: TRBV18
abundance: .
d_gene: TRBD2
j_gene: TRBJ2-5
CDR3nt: TGTGCCAGCTCAATAGCGGGAGAGGAAGAGACCCAGTACTTC
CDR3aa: CASSIAGEEETQYF

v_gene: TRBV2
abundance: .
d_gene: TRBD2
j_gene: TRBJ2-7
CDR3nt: TGTGCCAGCAGTGAGTTGGCGGGAGTCTTATACGAGCAGTACTTC
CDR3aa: CASSELAGVLYEQYF

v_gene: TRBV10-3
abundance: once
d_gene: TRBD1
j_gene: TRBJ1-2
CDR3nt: TGTGCCATCAGTGAGTCTTGGGGACAGGTTGGCTATGGCTACACCTTC
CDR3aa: CAISESWGQVGYGYTF

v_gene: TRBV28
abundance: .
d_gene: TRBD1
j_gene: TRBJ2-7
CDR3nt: TGTGCCAGCAGTCCTACAGGGGGCCTCGGGGAGCAGTACTTC
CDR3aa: CASSPTGGLGEQYF

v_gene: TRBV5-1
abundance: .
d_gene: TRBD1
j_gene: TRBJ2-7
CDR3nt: TGCGCCAGCAGCACTCCGGGGACAGGGGGCGTAGGGCAGTACTTC
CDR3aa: CASSTPGTGGVGQYF

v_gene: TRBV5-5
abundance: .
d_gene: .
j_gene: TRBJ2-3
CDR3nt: TGTGCCAGCAGCTTGGGGGAGGACACTAGCACAGATACGCAGTATTTT
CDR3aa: CASSLGEDTSTDTQYF

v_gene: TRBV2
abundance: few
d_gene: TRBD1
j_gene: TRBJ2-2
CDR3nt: TGTGCCAGCTCGGGCCGGACAGGGATCGCCGGGGAGCTGTTTTTT
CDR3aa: CASSGRTGIAGELFF

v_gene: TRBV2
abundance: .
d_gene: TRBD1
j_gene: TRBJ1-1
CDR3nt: TGTGCCAGCAGTGCCGACCTAGGACAGGGAGCTTTCTTT
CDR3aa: CASSADLGQGAFF

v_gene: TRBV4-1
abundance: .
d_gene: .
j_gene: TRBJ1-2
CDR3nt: TGCGCCAGCAGCCAAGCAGGTACAGCCGGTTATGGCTACACCTTC
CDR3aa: CASSQAGTAGYGYTF

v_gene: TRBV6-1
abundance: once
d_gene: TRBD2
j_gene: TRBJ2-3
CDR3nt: TGTGCCAGCAGTGGGACTAGCGGAACCACAGATACGCAGTATTTT
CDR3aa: CASSGTSGTTDTQYF

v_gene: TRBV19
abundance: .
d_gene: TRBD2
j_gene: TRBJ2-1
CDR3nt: TGTGCCAGTAGTGCTTCTAGCGGAACCTACAATGAGCAGTTCTTC
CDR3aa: CASSASSGTYNEQFF

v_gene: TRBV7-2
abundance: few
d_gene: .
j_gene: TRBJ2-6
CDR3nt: TGTGCCAGCAGCGACCTACGAGGCAGCTCTGGGGCCAACGTCCTGACTTTC
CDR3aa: CASSDLRGSSGANVLTF

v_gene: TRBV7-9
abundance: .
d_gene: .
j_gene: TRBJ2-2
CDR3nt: TGTGCCAGCACCCAACAGGGACAGAACACCGGGGAGCTGTTTTTT
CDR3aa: CASTQQGQNTGELFF

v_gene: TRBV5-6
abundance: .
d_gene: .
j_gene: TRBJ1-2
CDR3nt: TGTGCCAGCAGCTTGAGGGGTCCACCAAACTATGGCTACACCTTC
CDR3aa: CASSLRGPPNYGYTF

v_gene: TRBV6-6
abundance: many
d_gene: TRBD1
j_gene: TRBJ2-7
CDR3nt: TGTGCCAGCAGTGGTCGACAGGGGGCTTCGTTCGAGCAGTACTTC
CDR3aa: CASSGRQGASFEQYF

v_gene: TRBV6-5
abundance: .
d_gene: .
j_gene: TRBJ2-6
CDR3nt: TGTGCCAGCAGCCCCAGGGTTGCTGGGGCCAACGTCCTGACTTTC
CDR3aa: CASSPRVAGANVLTF

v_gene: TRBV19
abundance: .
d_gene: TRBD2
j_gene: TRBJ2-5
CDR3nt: TGTGCCAGTAGTATAGCGGGGGGGGAGACCCAGTACTTC
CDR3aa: CASSIAGGETQYF

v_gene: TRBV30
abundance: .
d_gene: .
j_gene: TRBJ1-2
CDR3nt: TGTGCCTGGAGCATTACAGGTCTCCTGGGCTACACCTTC
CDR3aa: CAWSITGLLGYTF

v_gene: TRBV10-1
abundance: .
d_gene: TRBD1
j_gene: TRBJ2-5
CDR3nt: TGCGCCAGCAGCCCAGGGGGCGTAGAGACCCAGTACTTC
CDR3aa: CASSPGGVETQYF

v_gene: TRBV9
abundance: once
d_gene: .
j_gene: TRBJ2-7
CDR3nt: TGTGCCAGCAGCGTAGTACAGTCGGCGAACGAGCAGTACTTC
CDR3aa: CASSVVQSANEQYF

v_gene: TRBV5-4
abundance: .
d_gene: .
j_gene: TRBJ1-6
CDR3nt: TGTGCCAGCAGCTTGGCAGGATTCAATTCACCCCTCCACTTT
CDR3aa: CASSLAGFNSPLHF

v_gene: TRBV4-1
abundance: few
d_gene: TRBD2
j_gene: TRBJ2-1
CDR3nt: TGCGCCAGCAGCCAAACTAGCGGGAGGGCCTCCTACAATGAGCAGTTCTTC
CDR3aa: CASSQTSGRASYNEQFF

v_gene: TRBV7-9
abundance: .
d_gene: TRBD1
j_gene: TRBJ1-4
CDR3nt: TGTGCCAGCACGGACAGGGAAAATGAAAAACTGTTTTTT
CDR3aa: CASTDRENEKLFF

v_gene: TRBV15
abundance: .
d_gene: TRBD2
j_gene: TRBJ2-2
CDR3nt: TGTGCCACCAGCAGCGGCGGGGGGTTCGCGAACACCGGGGAGCTGTTTTTT
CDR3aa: CATSSGGGFANTGELFF